What follows describes a single TCR beta chain. The sample originates from a study of blood T cell repertoires in COVID-19. The CDR3 runs 16 residues. Germline V gives CDR1 LGHNA, CDR2 YSLEER. The ends were cut back, 1 base at V and 12 bases at J, with 24 bases in the middle. As processed by the authors: Amplified reference gene primers provided the basis for estimating nucleated cell counts. TCRdb's table, derived via immunoSEQ multiplex PCR, lists solely in-frame clones and lacks some. V and J calls and clone size follow that table, whereas D and trimming were derived from the DNA. The sample holds 200,000 to 250,000 clones; around 90% are singletons and the top ten take more than 1.4%.

The sequence derives from a young man with active or convalescent COVID-19. The sample comprised peripheral blood. V is TRBV4-3 and J is TRBJ1-2; D possibly corresponds to TRBD1 (5 bases). CDR3 region: CASSQVAGWQGSVDTF. The CDR3 coding sequence is TGCGCCAGCAGCCAAGTCGCAGGCTGGCAGGGAAGCGTAGACACCTTC.